This T cell receptor beta chain was sequenced in a study of blood T cell repertoires in COVID-19. Overall study context: Both acute and convalescent COVID-19 samples were obtained from the United States, Italy and Spain. PBMCs, B-cell-depleted T cells, or T cells were the source of the cDNA or gDNA that made up the material.

Unmatched junction bases numbered 0, after V lost 0 bases and J lost 2 bases. CDR3 size: 17 residues. Germline assignment: CDR1 LNHDA and CDR2 SQIVND (reference sequence). Under the authors' procedure: Amplification with reference gene primers provided the estimates of nucleated cell counts. TCRdb's copy holds only in-frame clones and misses some; the assay was immunoSEQ multiplex PCR. V and J calls and clone size come straight from that table; D and trimming were deduced from the DNA. Here the sample spans around 99,000 clones, around 79% being singletons. This receptor was taken from a woman at least 80 years old with active or convalescent COVID-19. The material sequenced was peripheral blood. V and J are TRBV19 and TRBJ2-6, with TRBD2 matching over 11 bases. CDR3 DNA: TGTGCCAGTAGTATAGAACTAGCGGGAGCTGGGGCCAACGTCCTGACTTTC. The encoded protein is CASSIELAGAGANVLTF.